In this sample, the clone carrying this TCR beta chain turned up a few times. The source of the sample is a study of T cells in Graves' hyperthyroidism and ophthalmopathy. From RNA transcripts, TCR beta CDR3 regions were amplified. Initially, a first-round RT-PCR of the TCR CDR3 employed the HTBI primer set. TCRdb re-called the multiplex PCR reads with MiXCR, one entry per CDR3 protein. Here the sample spans a few hundred thousand distinct CDR3 sequences, 15% being singletons. The sequenced sample was blood. The sequence came from a woman under 40 with Graves' hyperthyroidism.

Written as DNA, the CDR3 is TGCGCCAGCAGCCAAGATCAGCTGGCAGGGATGAACACTGAAGCTTTCTTT. This translates into CASSQDQLAGMNTEAFF. The chain recombines TRBV4-1 with TRBJ1-1; tentative D call: TRBD1 (5 bases). Trimming stripped 0 bases from V and 0 bases from J, with 14 bases between. The V gene's germline CDR1 is MGHRA and CDR2 YSYEKL. CDR3 length: 17 amino acids.